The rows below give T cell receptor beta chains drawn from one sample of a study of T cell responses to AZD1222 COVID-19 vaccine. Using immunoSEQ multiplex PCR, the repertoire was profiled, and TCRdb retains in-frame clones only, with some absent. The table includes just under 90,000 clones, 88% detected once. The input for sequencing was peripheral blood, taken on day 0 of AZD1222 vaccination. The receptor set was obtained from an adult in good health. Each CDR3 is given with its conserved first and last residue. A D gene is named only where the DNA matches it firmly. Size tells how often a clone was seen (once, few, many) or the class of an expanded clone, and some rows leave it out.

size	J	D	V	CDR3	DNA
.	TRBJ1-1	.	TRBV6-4	CASSHTGDTEAFF	TGTGCCAGCAGTCATACAGGAGACACTGAAGCTTTCTTT
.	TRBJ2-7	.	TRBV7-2	CASSLRAGNSYEQYF	TGTGCCAGCAGCTTAAGAGCAGGGAACTCCTACGAGCAGTACTTC
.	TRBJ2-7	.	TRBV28	CASSRYEQYF	TGTGCCAGCAGTCGCTACGAGCAGTACTTC
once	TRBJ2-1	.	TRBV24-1	CATRSGSGSSYNEQFF	TGTGCCACCAGGAGTGGTAGCGGCTCCTCCTACAATGAGCAGTTCTTC
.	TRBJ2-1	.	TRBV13	CASSSQRTPYNEQFF	TGTGCCAGCAGCTCCCAGCGGACCCCCTACAATGAGCAGTTCTTC
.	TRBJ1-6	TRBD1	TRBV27	CASSQNTGTGGSGTNSPLHF	TGTGCCAGCAGCCAAAATACCGGGACAGGGGGTTCCGGAACCAATTCACCCCTCCACTTT
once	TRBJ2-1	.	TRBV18	CASSTGAANEQFF	TGTGCCAGCTCCACCGGGGCAGCCAATGAGCAGTTCTTC
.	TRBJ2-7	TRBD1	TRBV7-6	CASSSPGQGSYEQYF	TGTGCCAGCAGCTCCCCGGGACAGGGCTCCTACGAGCAGTACTTC
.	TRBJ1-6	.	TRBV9	CASSVGGPNSPLHF	TGTGCCAGCAGCGTTGGGGGACCTAATTCACCCCTCCACTTT
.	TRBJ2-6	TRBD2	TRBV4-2	CASSQEAGDGANVLTF	TGTGCCAGCAGCCAAGAAGCGGGGGACGGGGCCAACGTCCTGACTTTC
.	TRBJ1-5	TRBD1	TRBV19	CASSTGLGQGGQPQHF	TGTGCCAGTAGTACCGGGCTCGGACAGGGAGGGCAGCCCCAGCATTTT
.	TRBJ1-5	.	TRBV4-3	CASSLSHGQLQPQHF	TGCGCCAGCAGCCTCTCCCACGGACAGCTTCAGCCCCAGCATTTT
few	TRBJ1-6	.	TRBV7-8	CASSLSLARDGSPLHF	TGTGCCAGCAGCTTATCCCTGGCAAGGGATGGCTCACCCCTCCACTTT
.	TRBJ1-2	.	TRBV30	CAWSSPAGGYTF	TGTGCCTGGAGTTCCCCCGCTGGTGGCTACACCTTC
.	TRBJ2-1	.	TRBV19	CASSSQDRARSYNEQFF	TGTGCCAGTAGTAGCCAGGACAGAGCTAGGTCCTACAATGAGCAGTTCTTC
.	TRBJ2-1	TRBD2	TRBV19	CASSPGGLAGGSSYNEQFF	TGTGCCAGTAGTCCAGGGGGGCTAGCGGGAGGGAGCTCCTACAATGAGCAGTTCTTC
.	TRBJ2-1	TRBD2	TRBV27	CASSLAPTSGRAKEQFF	TGTGCCAGCAGTTTGGCCCCGACTAGCGGGAGGGCTAAAGAGCAGTTCTTC
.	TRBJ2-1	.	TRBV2	CASSLDTYNEQFF	TGTGCCAGCAGCTTGGACACATACAATGAGCAGTTCTTC
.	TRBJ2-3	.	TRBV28	CASSLTLDDTDTQYF	TGTGCCAGCAGTTTAACGTTAGATGATACAGATACGCAGTATTTT
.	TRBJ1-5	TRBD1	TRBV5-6	CASSLGRGRGSNQPQHF	TGTGCCAGCAGCTTGGGTAGGGGGCGGGGAAGCAATCAGCCCCAGCATTTT
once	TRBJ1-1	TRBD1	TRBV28	CASSFGQGARVTEAFF	TGTGCCAGCAGTTTTGGGCAGGGGGCAAGGGTCACTGAAGCTTTCTTT
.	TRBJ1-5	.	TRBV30	CAWSPRGSNQPQHF	TGTGCCTGGAGTCCCAGGGGAAGCAATCAGCCCCAGCATTTT
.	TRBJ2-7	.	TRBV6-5	CASTRRAYEQYF	TGTGCCAGCACCAGGCGTGCCTACGAGCAGTACTTC